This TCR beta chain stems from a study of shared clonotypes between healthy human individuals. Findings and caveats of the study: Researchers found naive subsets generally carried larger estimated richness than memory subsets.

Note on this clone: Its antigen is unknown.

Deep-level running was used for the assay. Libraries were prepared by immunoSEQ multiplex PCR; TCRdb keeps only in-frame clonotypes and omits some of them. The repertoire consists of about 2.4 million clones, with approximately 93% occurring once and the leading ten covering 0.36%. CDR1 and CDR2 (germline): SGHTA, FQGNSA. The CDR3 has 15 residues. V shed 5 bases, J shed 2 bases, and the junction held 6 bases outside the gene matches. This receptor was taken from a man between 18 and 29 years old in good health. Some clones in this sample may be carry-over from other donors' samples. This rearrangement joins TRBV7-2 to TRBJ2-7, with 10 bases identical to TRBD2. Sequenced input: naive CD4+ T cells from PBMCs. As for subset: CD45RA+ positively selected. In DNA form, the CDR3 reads TGTGCCAGCAGCCCCAGCGGGAGGGGAACCTACGAGCAGTACTTC. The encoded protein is CASSPSGRGTYEQYF.